The rows below give T cell receptor beta chains drawn from one sample of a study of cytomegalovirus exposure and HLA in healthy donors. TCRdb's table, derived via immunoSEQ multiplex PCR, lists solely in-frame clones and lacks some. This sample carries more than 150,000 clones, 70% to 85% of them seen once, and the ten largest clones take about 6.1%. Material: PBMCs. All receptors come from a woman in her fifties or sixties in good health and CMV-seropositive. The CDR3 runs from the conserved cysteine through the conserved F or W. D genes are given only for firm matches. Size is omitted from some rows. Given values are once, few, many or a class for expanded clones.

TRBD1 | TRBJ1-1 | TRBV11-3 | - | TGTGCCAGCAGCTCGGGGCAGGGGGGTACTGAAGCTTTCTTT | CASSSGQGGTEAFF
TRBD2 | TRBJ2-3 | TRBV29-1 | - | TGCAGCGTCGCCTCAGCGGGGGGGCAGTCAGATACGCAGTATTTT | CSVASAGGQSDTQYF
- | TRBJ2-7 | TRBV7-8 | - | TGTGCCAGCAGCTCGTCCGTAGGGAGCTCCTACGAGCAGTACTTC | CASSSSVGSSYEQYF
TRBD1 | TRBJ2-7 | TRBV27 | - | TGTGCCAGCAGTTTAGGGACAGGGTTCGAGCAGTACTTC | CASSLGTGFEQYF
- | TRBJ2-1 | TRBV4-3 | - | TGCGCCAGCAGCCAAGGCGGACTCCCGAGCCTCAATGAGCAGTTCTTC | CASSQGGLPSLNEQFF
- | TRBJ2-2 | TRBV19 | - | TGTGCCAGTAGTGTTTTTAGCGGAGGGAGCACCGGGGAGCTGTTTTTT | CASSVFSGGSTGELFF
TRBD1 | TRBJ1-5 | TRBV7-9 | once | TGTGCCAGCAGCTCACAGGGGGCGGAGGAGCCCCAGCATTTT | CASSSQGAEEPQHF
TRBD1 | TRBJ1-2 | TRBV6-1 | few | TGTGCCAGCAGTGAGCCCGGACAGGGGGAGAACTATGGCTACACCTTC | CASSEPGQGENYGYTF
- | TRBJ2-1 | TRBV27 | - | TGTGCCAGCAGTTTATCGTCGGGGAGCTCTCTGGGGAAGCAGCTCTTC | CASSLSSGSSLGKQLF
- | TRBJ1-2 | TRBV14 | - | TGTGCCAGCAGCCAAGTGGGCTCGTCTGGACTTAACTATGGCTACACCTTC | CASSQVGSSGLNYGYTF
TRBD1 | TRBJ1-2 | TRBV18 | - | TGTGCCAGCTCACTAGGGACAGACCTCGCGGGCTACACCTTC | CASSLGTDLAGYTF
TRBD1 | TRBJ2-1 | TRBV5-4 | once | TGTGCCAGCAGCTCAAAGGGGACAGGGGGCGGTGAGCAGTTCTTC | CASSSKGTGGGEQFF
TRBD2 | TRBJ2-3 | TRBV9 | - | TGTGCCAGCAGCGTAATAGCGGGGGGGCTGGTAGATACGCAGTATTTT | CASSVIAGGLVDTQYF
TRBD1 | TRBJ2-5 | TRBV30 | - | TGTGCCTGGAGTTTGGGACAGGGGACTCTTCAGTACTTC | CAWSLGQGTLQYF
- | TRBJ1-1 | TRBV5-6 | few | TGTGCCAGCGGCGGGAGGGCGAACACTGAAGCTTTCTTT | CASGGRANTEAFF
TRBD1 | TRBJ1-2 | TRBV23-1 | - | TGCGCCAGCAGTTTGCTCCCTCGGACAGGGCCTCGGAACTATGGCTACACCTTC | CASSLLPRTGPRNYGYTF
- | TRBJ2-7 | TRBV30 | - | TGTGCCTGGAGTGCAACAGCCTACGAGCAGTACTTC | CAWSATAYEQYF
TRBD2 | TRBJ2-3 | TRBV9 | once | TGTGCCAGCTCAAGCGGGGGGGTGGCAGATACGCAGTATTTT | CASSSGGVADTQYF
TRBD2 | TRBJ2-1 | TRBV9 | - | TGTGCCAGCAGCGCGAGCGGGGGGGCGGATGAGCAGTTCTTC | CASSASGGADEQFF
- | TRBJ1-2 | TRBV19 | - | TGTGCCAGTAGTTCCCAAGACTACTATGGCTACACCTTC | CASSSQDYYGYTF
TRBD2 | TRBJ2-3 | TRBV7-6 | - | TGTGCCAGCACTTCCTATACAGGGACTAGCGGGGGAAGCACAGATACGCAGTATTTT | CASTSYTGTSGGSTDTQYF
- | TRBJ1-4 | TRBV5-1 | - | TGCGCCAGCAGCCCAACCGGGGGGTCGGTAAAACTGTTTTTT | CASSPTGGSVKLFF
TRBD1 | TRBJ1-2 | TRBV12-5 | - | TGTGCTAGTGGTCCCCGGACAGGGGTGAGTGGCTACACCTTC | CASGPRTGVSGYTF
- | TRBJ1-1 | TRBV5-4 | - | TGTGCCAGCGGGGACACTTGGAACACTGAAGCTTTCTTT | CASGDTWNTEAFF
- | TRBJ2-3 | TRBV4-3 | - | TGCGCCAGCAGCCAAGATATAACCAGGGCGCTCGGTGGGACAGATACGCAGTATTTT | CASSQDITRALGGTDTQYF
TRBD2 | TRBJ2-7 | TRBV28 | - | TGTGCCAGCAGTAGGACTAGCGGCTACGAGCAGTACTTC | CASSRTSGYEQYF
TRBD2 | TRBJ2-3 | TRBV5-6 | - | TGTGCCAGCAGCTTCGGTAGCGGGGGGCGCACAGATACGCAGTATTTT | CASSFGSGGRTDTQYF
- | TRBJ2-1 | TRBV11-2 | once | TGTGCCAGCAGCTTAGAGCTGGGCACCAAGGATGAGCAGTTCTTC | CASSLELGTKDEQFF
- | TRBJ1-1 | TRBV28 | - | TGTGCCAGCAGCAGGAAGTTAGGGAACACTGAAGCTTTCTTT | CASSRKLGNTEAFF
TRBD1 | TRBJ2-7 | TRBV6-6 | few | TGTGCCAGCAGTTACTCCGGACAGGGGGCGTTCTACGAGCAGTACTTC | CASSYSGQGAFYEQYF
- | TRBJ1-6 | TRBV6-5 | - | TGTGCCAGCTCAAGAGGGACTGTTTCACCCCTCCACTTT | CASSRGTVSPLHF
TRBD1 | TRBJ1-1 | TRBV5-5 | - | TGTGCCAGCAGCTTGGACCTGGGGGGGACAGGACCGTTGAACACTGAAGCTTTCTTT | CASSLDLGGTGPLNTEAFF
TRBD2 | TRBJ2-5 | TRBV19 | - | TGTGCCAGTAGCAATTCCGGACTAGCGGGAGAGACCCAGTACTTC | CASSNSGLAGETQYF
TRBD1 | TRBJ2-7 | TRBV28 | - | TGTGCCACCTTTTCACAGGGGGGCTCCTACGAGCAGTACTTC | CATFSQGGSYEQYF
- | TRBJ2-1 | TRBV11-2 | - | TGTGCCAGCAGCCTGAGACTAGATTCGTCGTACAATGAGCAGTTCTTC | CASSLRLDSSYNEQFF
TRBD1 | TRBJ2-3 | TRBV11-2 | - | TGTGCCAGCAGAGGCACAGGGGGCCATCGTGAAGATACGCAGTATTTT | CASRGTGGHREDTQYF
- | TRBJ2-3 | TRBV1 | - | TGCACCAGCAGCAGGGGGACAGGAGGTGATACGCAGTATTTT | CTSSRGTGGDTQYF
- | TRBJ1-1 | TRBV29-1 | - | TGCAGCGTTTCGGTGGGCGGAGGTGCCAACACTGAAGCTTTCTTT | CSVSVGGGANTEAFF
- | TRBJ1-4 | TRBV19 | - | TGTGCCAGTAGTCTTGGCGGGACGGCCAATGAAAAACTGTTTTTT | CASSLGGTANEKLFF
TRBD1 | TRBJ2-6 | TRBV19 | - | TGTGCCAGTAGGAACCGAGGGGGCGGCTCTGGGGCCAACGTCCTGACTTTC | CASRNRGGGSGANVLTF
- | TRBJ1-1 | TRBV28 | - | TGTGCCTCAACGAGACCTCTATACAGGGAAGACAGTGAAGCTTTCTTT | CASTRPLYREDSEAFF
- | TRBJ1-1 | TRBV5-1 | - | TGCGCCAGCAGCCGAGGCACAGGGACGATGAACACTGAAGCTTTCTTT | CASSRGTGTMNTEAFF
- | TRBJ1-3 | TRBV5-1 | - | TGCGCCAGCAGCTTGGCTTCCACTCCTGGAAACACCATATATTTT | CASSLASTPGNTIYF
- | TRBJ1-4 | TRBV6-5 | - | TGTGCCAGCGGAAGGGAGGGAAAACTGTTTTTT | CASGREGKLFF
- | TRBJ1-1 | TRBV27 | - | TGTGCCAGCAGCCTACGGGGGAGGAACACTGAAGCTTTCTTT | CASSLRGRNTEAFF
- | TRBJ2-3 | TRBV25-1 | - | TGTGCCACCAGGAACCCAGTGACAGATACGCAGTATTTT | CATRNPVTDTQYF
- | TRBJ2-2 | TRBV9 | - | TGTGCCAGCAGCGCCCCGGGCGGGGAGCTGTTTTTT | CASSAPGGELFF
TRBD1 | TRBJ2-2 | TRBV7-3 | - | TGTGCCAGCAGCTTACAGGGGGCGGTCGGGGAGCTGTTTTTT | CASSLQGAVGELFF
- | TRBJ1-4 | TRBV27 | - | TGTGCCAGCAGTCCGATTCGGGGAGGTATTGAAAAACTGTTTTTT | CASSPIRGGIEKLFF
TRBD1 | TRBJ2-3 | TRBV5-4 | - | TGTGCCAGCAGCGTAGGGACAGTCTTCGCAGATACGCAGTATTTT | CASSVGTVFADTQYF
- | TRBJ2-6 | TRBV9 | - | TGTGCCAGCAGCCAGGGACACCGAACAGGGGCCAACGTCCTGACTTTC | CASSQGHRTGANVLTF
TRBD1 | TRBJ1-2 | TRBV7-9 | - | TGTGCCAGCAGCACCCGGACAGGGAGTGACTATGGCTACACCTTC | CASSTRTGSDYGYTF